A single sample is the source of the 28 T cell receptor beta chains below, sequenced in a study of T cell clones after liver transplantation. Some clones are missing from TCRdb's copy, which holds only in-frame ones; the method was immunoSEQ multiplex PCR. This table holds about 120,000 clones, 90% found once. The input for sequencing was CD4+ T cells from blood, taken 12 months after liver transplant. The receptors shown here come from a human patient who received a liver transplant. A subset of T cells may come from the graft donor.

This sequence joins TRBV9 and TRBJ1-1, with D tentatively TRBD1 (5 bases). Germline assignment: CDR1 SGDLS and CDR2 YYNGEE. With 4 bases removed from V and 1 base from J, the gap between germline ends came to 11 bases. The CDR3 totals 14 residues. CDR3 coding DNA: TGTGCCAGCAGCCCCGTTACAGGGAACACTGAAGCTTTCTTT. Translated: CASSPVTGNTEAFF.

The rearrangement uses TRBV19 and TRBJ2-3; D possibly uses TRBD1 or TRBD2 (5 bases each). CDR3 length equals 16 residues. Trimming took off 6 bases at V and 2 bases at J, with 18 bases between the two ends. Germline values: CDR1 LNHDA, CDR2 SQIVND (reference sequence). CDR3 nucleotide sequence: TGTGCCAGTAGGGATATAAGGGACGCATTCACAGATACGCAGTATTTT. Translated, it gives CASRDIRDAFTDTQYF.

The chain links TRBV9 to TRBJ1-1; D is perhaps TRBD1 (6 bases). Between the trimmed V and J ends, which lost 2 bases and 3 bases, there was a span of 11 bases. CDR3 length equals 14 residues. The germline gives CDR1 SGDLS, CDR2 YYNGEE. In DNA, the CDR3 is TGTGCCAGCAGCGTCGGGGGCGATGACACTGAAGCTTTCTTT. It translates to CASSVGGDDTEAFF.

The gene calls are TRBV9 and TRBJ1-2; 9 positions match TRBD1. The length of the CDR3 is 18 residues. In germline, CDR1 is SGDLS, CDR2 YYNGEE. V lost 3 bases, J lost 5 bases, and 17 bases stayed unmatched. CDR3: CASSEGPGTGTIGYGYTF. CDR3 DNA: TGTGCCAGCAGCGAGGGACCCGGGACAGGGACGATCGGTTATGGCTACACCTTC.

In DNA, the CDR3 is TGTGCCAGCAGTTTTACCCCGGGAGTCCAAGAGACCCAGTACTTC. Amino acids: CASSFTPGVQETQYF. The chain employs TRBV27 and TRBJ2-5; TRBD2 is a possible D gene (6 bases). Trimming shortened V by 3 bases and J by 1 base, and 12 bases separated the two germline ends. This CDR3 is built from 15 residues. Germline CDR1 MNHEY, CDR2 SMNVEV (reference sequence).

The V call is TRBV7-2, the J call TRBJ1-4; TRBD1 aligns across 7 bases. The CDR3 sequence is 15 residues long. Germline V CDR1 and CDR2: SGHTA, FQGNSA. The trim removed 5 bases at V and 8 bases at J, leaving 11 bases unmatched. The CDR3 sequence: CASSPQSGGGEKLFF. CDR3 sequence (DNA): TGTGCCAGCAGCCCCCAATCAGGGGGAGGCGAAAAACTGTTTTTT.

J is TRBJ2-7 and V is TRBV27; no firm D call. Trimming removed 3 bases from V and 7 bases from J, with 10 bases in between. The CDR3 contains 12 residues. Per the germline V gene, CDR1 is MNHEY and CDR2 is SMNVEV (reference sequence). CDR3 DNA sequence: TGTGCCAGCAGTTTCGGCGTAGGGGAGCAGTACTTC. This sequence encodes CASSFGVGEQYF.

The rearrangement uses TRBV10-2 and TRBJ2-1, with D maybe TRBD2 (6 bases). The CDR3 loop spans 13 amino acids. V was clipped by 8 bases and J by 5 bases, with 13 bases between them. Germline loops: CDR1 WSHSY, CDR2 SAAADI. CDR3 sequence: CASRIAANNEQFF. In DNA form, the CDR3 reads TGCGCCAGCCGGATAGCGGCCAACAATGAGCAGTTCTTC.

J is TRBJ2-2 and V is TRBV4-2, with 8 bases fitting TRBD1. The CDR3 spans 16 residues. The ends lost 0 bases at V and 4 bases at J; junction bases unmatched: 4. The V gene's germline CDR1 is LGHNA and CDR2 YNFKEQ. CDR3 region: CASSQDRDRITGELFF. The CDR3 DNA follows: TGTGCCAGCAGCCAAGATCGGGACAGGATCACCGGGGAGCTGTTTTTT.

This clone has a single count. This sequence joins TRBV19 and TRBJ1-4, with a weak D call TRBD1 (5 bases). Germline-derived CDR1 and CDR2 are LNHDA and SQIVND (reference sequence). The V gene lost 8 bases and the J gene lost 7 bases, with 14 bases spanning the gap. The CDR3 has 13 residues. CDR3 sequence: CASANTDTEKLFF. The DNA for the CDR3 is TGTGCCAGTGCCAATACGGACACTGAAAAACTGTTTTTT.

This clone was detected only once. This chain joins TRBV28 and TRBJ2-7, with D tentatively TRBD2 (6 bases). V was shortened by 3 bases and J by 6 bases, with 15 bases between the two germline ends. The CDR3 runs to 14 residues. CDR1 MDHEN and CDR2 SYDVKM come from the germline V gene. CDR3 DNA sequence: TGTGCCAGCAGTTTTAAGCTAGCGTCAGGCGAGCAGTACTTC. As protein: CASSFKLASGEQYF.

V is TRBV28 and J is TRBJ2-3; 9 bases fit TRBD1. CDR3 length equals 13 residues. Germline loops: CDR1 MDHEN, CDR2 SYDVKM. The ends lost 6 bases at V and 6 bases at J; junction bases unmatched: 4. As DNA, the CDR3 is TGTGCCAGCAGAGGACAGGGGAGGGATACGCAGTATTTT. Translation: CASRGQGRDTQYF.

CDR3 in DNA: TGCGCCAGCAGCCAACCGGGACCCGGGGACTATGGCTACACCTTC. Translating it yields CASSQPGPGDYGYTF. The chain uses TRBV4-1 and TRBJ1-2, with a tentative D call TRBD1 (5 bases). Trimming stripped 2 bases from V and 3 bases from J, with 13 bases between. The CDR3 runs 15 residues. The germline CDR1 and CDR2 sequences are MGHRA and YSYEKL.

The rearrangement uses TRBV5-1 and TRBJ2-5; 9 bases line up with TRBD1. CDR1 and CDR2 from the germline V gene are SGHRS and YFSETQ. The CDR3 has 14 amino acids. After removal of 0 bases from V and 4 bases from J, the junction contained 1 base not matched to a gene. Here the CDR3 DNA reads TGCGCCAGCAGCTTGGGGACAGGGGCAGAGACCCAGTACTTC. It yields the protein CASSLGTGAETQYF.

This chain joins TRBV2 and TRBJ2-7; 8 bases are shared with TRBD1. The CDR3 has 13 amino acids. V gave up 6 bases and J gave up 3 bases; unmatched junction bases: 4. Germline-derived CDR1 and CDR2 are SNHLY and FYNNEI. CDR3 in amino acids: CASRGTGHYEQYF. The CDR3 bases are TGTGCCAGCAGGGGGACAGGACACTACGAGCAGTACTTC.

This chain links TRBV5-4 with TRBJ2-4; 9 bases fit TRBD1. The CDR3 extends over 16 amino acids. CDR1 and CDR2 (germline): SGHNT, YYREEE (reference sequence). Losses at the gene ends were 4 bases for V and 5 bases for J; bases not matched to a gene: 10. CDR3 in amino acids: CASSLGTGTSQNIQYF. DNA of the CDR3: TGTGCCAGCAGCCTAGGGACAGGGACCTCTCAAAACATTCAGTACTTC.

This clone occurred a few times. The genes are TRBV28 and TRBJ1-2; D is unclear. V lost 1 base, J lost 5 bases, and 11 bases lay in between. The germline V gene has CDR1 MDHEN and CDR2 SYDVKM. The CDR3 runs 14 residues. The CDR3, as DNA: TGTGCCAGCAGTTTATATGGTGGTTCTTATGGCTACACCTTC. Its protein is CASSLYGGSYGYTF.

The rearrangement joins TRBV5-1 to TRBJ2-1; 8 nucleotides agree with TRBD2. The CDR3 sequence is 17 residues long. V shed 0 bases, J shed 9 bases, and the junction held 14 bases outside the gene matches. Germline V CDR1 and CDR2: SGHRS, YFSETQ. The CDR3 spells CASSLGLLAVLGSEQFF. The CDR3 nucleotides are TGCGCCAGCAGCTTGGGTCTACTAGCGGTCCTGGGTAGTGAGCAGTTCTTC.

This clone was picked up a small number of times. J is TRBJ2-5 and V is TRBV19; 11 bases map to TRBD1. CDR3 length: 15 amino acids. J gave up 5 bases and V 5 bases, and 7 bases lay outside the gene matches. The germline V gene encodes CDR1 LNHDA and CDR2 SQIVND (reference sequence). This CDR3 reads CASSSRTGGDETQYF. The CDR3 nucleotides are TGTGCCAGTAGTTCCCGGACAGGGGGCGATGAGACCCAGTACTTC. The full variable domain, with the rest looked up from reference TRBV19 and TRBJ2-5, is DGGITQSPKYLFRKEGQNVTLSCEQNLNHDAMYWYRQDPGQGLRLIYYSQIVNDFQKGDIAEGYSVSREKKESFPLTVTSAQKNPTAFYLCASSSRTGGDETQYFGPGTRLLVL.

The genes are TRBV7-2 and TRBJ2-7; D not resolved. Germline values: CDR1 SGHTA, CDR2 FQGNSA. This CDR3 comprises 13 residues. The V and J ends lost 5 bases and 6 bases respectively, with 14 bases between them. The CDR3 sequence is CASSPSSYAEQYF. The CDR3 DNA follows: TGTGCCAGCAGCCCGAGTTCCTACGCCGAGCAGTACTTC.

V gene TRBV7-9 combines with J gene TRBJ2-5; TRBD1 matches at 7 bases. The CDR3 has 14 residues. Germline CDR1 is SEHNR and CDR2 is FQNEAQ (reference sequence). V was clipped by 5 bases and J by 2 bases; unmatched bases: 5. The CDR3 coding sequence is TGTGCCAGCAGCGTGGGGACAGAACAAGAGACCCAGTACTTC. It codes for CASSVGTEQETQYF.

This clone was observed once. The genes are TRBV5-1 and TRBJ1-3, with D hard to call. The ends were cut back, 4 bases at V and 8 bases at J, with 13 bases in the middle. The CDR3 is made up of 13 amino acids. Germline-derived CDR1 and CDR2 are SGHRS and YFSETQ. The CDR3 region has the DNA TGCGCCAGCAGCCTAGGACCGGAGGACACCATATATTTT. Protein sequence: CASSLGPEDTIYF.

The chain combines TRBV2 with TRBJ2-5; D remains unclear. Trimming took 6 bases from V and 2 from J, leaving 13 bases between them. CDR1 is SNHLY, CDR2 FYNNEI, per germline. This CDR3 spans 14 amino acids. The CDR3 protein is CASSPGFWQETQYF. CDR3 nucleotides: TGTGCCAGCAGCCCTGGATTCTGGCAAGAGACCCAGTACTTC.

The rearrangement joins TRBV11-3 to TRBJ2-1; the match to TRBD1 covers 8 bases. V lost 1 base, J lost 5 bases, and 4 bases stayed unmatched. The CDR3 is 15 residues long. Germline V gene sequence: CDR1 SGHNT, CDR2 YENEEA. DNA of the CDR3: TGTGCCAGCAGCTTAGGGAACAGGGGGAACAATGAGCAGTTCTTC. Amino acids: CASSLGNRGNNEQFF.

The chain combines TRBV11-3 with TRBJ2-3; 15 nucleotides line up with TRBD2. V was pared by 4 bases and J by 2 bases, with 7 bases of the junction left unmatched. The CDR3 is 18 residues long. Germline V gene lookup returns CDR1 SGHNT and CDR2 YENEEA. The CDR3 loop is CASSSWTSGRGATDTQYF. The CDR3 DNA follows: TGTGCCAGCAGCTCGTGGACTAGCGGGAGGGGGGCCACAGATACGCAGTATTTT.

The rearrangement uses TRBV28 and TRBJ1-5; 8 bases are shared with TRBD1. The CDR3 runs 17 residues. Germline V CDR1 and CDR2: MDHEN, SYDVKM. With V trimmed by 7 bases and J by 4 bases, 15 bases remained unmatched. The CDR3 region has the DNA TGTGCCAGCAACCCTCAGCTCGGACAGGGAGGTAATCAGCCCCAGCATTTT. It is translated as CASNPQLGQGGNQPQHF.

V usage is TRBV6-1 and J usage is TRBJ1-5; TRBD1 agrees at 9 bases. CDR1 is MNHNS and CDR2 is SASEGT in the germline V gene. This CDR3 has 14 amino acids. Germline trimming cut 6 bases from V and 5 bases from J; bases unmatched to any gene: 5. CDR3 loop: CASRRQGGDQPQHF. CDR3 DNA: TGTGCCAGCAGGAGACAGGGGGGAGATCAGCCCCAGCATTTT.

The rearrangement joins TRBV10-3 to TRBJ2-7; tentative D call: TRBD2 (6 bases). With 11 bases removed from V and 0 bases from J, the gap between germline ends came to 14 bases. Germline CDR1 reads ENHRY; CDR2 reads SYGVKD. The CDR3 extends over 13 amino acids. This CDR3 reads CASTETSSYEQYF. CDR3 coding DNA: TGTGCCTCAACTGAGACTAGCTCCTACGAGCAGTACTTC.